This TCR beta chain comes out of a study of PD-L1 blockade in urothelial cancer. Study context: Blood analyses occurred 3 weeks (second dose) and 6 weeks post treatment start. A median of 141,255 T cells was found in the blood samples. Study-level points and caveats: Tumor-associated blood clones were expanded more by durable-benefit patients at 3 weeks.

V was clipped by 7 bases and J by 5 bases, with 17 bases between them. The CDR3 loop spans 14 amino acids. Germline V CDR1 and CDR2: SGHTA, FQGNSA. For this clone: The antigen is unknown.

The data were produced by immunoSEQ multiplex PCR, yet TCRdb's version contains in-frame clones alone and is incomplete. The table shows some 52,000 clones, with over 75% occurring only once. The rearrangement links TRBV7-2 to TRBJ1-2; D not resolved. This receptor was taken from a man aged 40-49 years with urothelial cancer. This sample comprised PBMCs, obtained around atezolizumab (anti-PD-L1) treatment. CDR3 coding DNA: TGTGCCAGCACCTCTTTTCCGGGGTATTATGGCTACACCTTC. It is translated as CASTSFPGYYGYTF.